Listed below are T cell receptor beta chains from one sample, sequenced in a study of cytomegalovirus exposure and HLA in healthy donors. The table came from immunoSEQ multiplex PCR; TCRdb's copy has only in-frame clones and leaves some out. Among about 250,000 clones listed, about 88% were seen once. The material sequenced was PBMCs. The receptors here all came from a young man in good health and CMV-seropositive. The CDR3 runs from the conserved cysteine through the conserved F or W. A D gene is named only where the DNA matches it firmly. Only some rows state a clone size, as once, few, many or a class for expanded clones.

NA	NA	TRBV5-4	TRBJ2-7	CASSSTLAYEQYF	TGTGCCAGCAGCTCGACACTTGCCTACGAGCAGTACTTC
NA	NA	TRBV4-1	TRBJ1-3	CASSLGSGNTIYF	TGCGCCAGCAGCCTAGGGTCTGGAAACACCATATATTTT
NA	NA	TRBV28	TRBJ1-5	CASFGRLGHGLQPQHF	TGTGCCAGCTTCGGCCGTTTGGGGCATGGCCTGCAGCCCCAGCATTTT
NA	NA	TRBV11-2	TRBJ2-7	CVTGESRSYEQYF	TGTGTCACCGGGGAATCCCGTTCCTACGAGCAGTACTTC
NA	NA	TRBV7-9	TRBJ2-2	CASSLSSNPGELFF	TGTGCCAGCAGCTTGAGTAGCAATCCCGGGGAGCTGTTTTTT
NA	NA	TRBV5-1	TRBJ2-6	CASSLGFAETTGANVLTF	TGCGCCAGCAGCTTGGGGTTCGCGGAAACCACTGGGGCCAACGTCCTGACTTTC
NA	NA	TRBV2	TRBJ1-2	CASSEGRAYYGYTF	TGTGCCAGCAGTGAGGGCAGGGCCTACTATGGCTACACCTTC
few	TRBD1	TRBV27	TRBJ2-3	CASSILHSDRGRDTQYF	TGTGCCAGCAGTATCCTACACTCGGACAGGGGGCGGGATACGCAGTATTTT
NA	TRBD1	TRBV6-1	TRBJ2-5	CASSEGDSKTQYF	TGTGCCAGCAGTGAAGGGGACAGTAAGACCCAGTACTTC
NA	NA	TRBV13	TRBJ2-7	CASSHGGSVYEQYF	TGTGCCAGCAGCCATGGTGGTAGCGTCTACGAGCAGTACTTC
NA	NA	TRBV5-6	TRBJ1-5	CASSLGYNQPQHF	TGTGCCAGCAGCTTGGGATATAATCAGCCCCAGCATTTT
NA	TRBD1	TRBV14	TRBJ2-7	CASSQRQGSEQYF	TGTGCCAGCAGCCAGAGACAGGGAAGTGAGCAGTACTTC
NA	NA	TRBV29-1	TRBJ1-1	CSVEEGGGGTEAFF	TGCAGCGTTGAAGAAGGGGGGGGAGGCACTGAAGCTTTCTTT
NA	TRBD1	TRBV4-3	TRBJ2-7	CASSQGHRDRGVYEQYF	TGCGCCAGCAGCCAAGGTCATCGGGACAGGGGAGTTTACGAGCAGTACTTC
NA	NA	TRBV27	TRBJ1-2	CASSAFSEGNYGYTF	TGTGCCAGCAGTGCCTTTTCTGAGGGGAACTATGGCTACACCTTC
once	NA	TRBV2	TRBJ2-7	CASIQGSISYEQYF	TGTGCCAGCATACAGGGCAGTATCTCCTACGAGCAGTACTTC